This is a list of T cell receptor beta chains from one sample in a study of blood T cell repertoires in COVID-19. Clones were sequenced by immunoSEQ multiplex PCR, and TCRdb holds only the in-frame ones, with some missing. In the table there are over 400,000 clones, about 88% of which are singletons. The specimen was peripheral blood. These receptors were obtained from a woman aged 45-60 years with COVID-19, enrolled during active disease. Both conserved end residues are part of each CDR3. The order of the fields is J gene, D gene, V gene, clone size, CDR3 DNA, CDR3 protein. D genes are given only for firm matches. Size is omitted from some rows. Given values are once, few, many or a class for expanded clones.

>TRBJ1-5|.|TRBV6-5|.
TGTGCCAGCAGTCAGGGAAATCAGCCCCAGCATTTT
CASSQGNQPQHF
>TRBJ2-7|TRBD1|TRBV3-1/TRBV3-2|.
TGTGCCAGCAGCCAGGCCCGCGGGACAGGGGATCGCCCTCTCTACGAGCAGTACTTC
CASSQARGTGDRPLYEQYF
>TRBJ1-2|.|TRBV6-5|.
TGTGCCAGCAGGAGTCAGGGAACTATGGGCTACACCTTC
CASRSQGTMGYTF
>TRBJ1-5|.|TRBV27|.
TGTGCCAGCCGGCAGGCCCAACAGCCCCAGCATTTT
CASRQAQQPQHF
>TRBJ1-2|.|TRBV12-3/TRBV12-4|.
TGTGCCAGCAGAGAGACAGATTCCTATGGCTACACCTTC
CASRETDSYGYTF
>TRBJ2-7|.|TRBV5-1|.
TGCGCCAGCAGCTTGGGTGTGTCTAACTCCTACGAGCAGTACTTC
CASSLGVSNSYEQYF
>TRBJ1-2|.|TRBV4-2|.
TGTGCCAGCAGCCGAAGCCCCGTGGGGGGTGTCGGTTATGGCTACACCTTC
CASSRSPVGGVGYGYTF
>TRBJ1-5|.|TRBV7-7|.
TGTGCCAGCAGCTTAGGGCAGGGTTTTCAGCCCCAGCATTTT
CASSLGQGFQPQHF
>TRBJ2-1|.|TRBV9|few
TGTGCCAGCAGCGTAATTCAGGGGGGTATAGGGGAGCAGTTCTTC
CASSVIQGGIGEQFF
>TRBJ2-3|.|TRBV7-9|.
TGTGCCAGCAGTGACAGGGGAGGGTATACGCAGTATTTT
CASSDRGGYTQYF
>TRBJ1-2|.|TRBV11-2|.
TGTGCCAGCAGCCCGACAGCTATCTATGGCTACACCTTC
CASSPTAIYGYTF
>TRBJ1-1|TRBD1|TRBV10-3|.
TGTGCCATCCGCTCGACAGGGGAGAACACTGAAGCTTTCTTT
CAIRSTGENTEAFF
>TRBJ1-6|.|TRBV27|.
TGTGCCAGCAGTCATTGGGGAGGGGGAGATAATTCACCCCTCCACTTT
CASSHWGGGDNSPLHF
>TRBJ2-3|TRBD2|TRBV10-1|.
TGCGCCAGCAGTGATAGGCGGGGGGGCCGGGATACGCAGTATTTT
CASSDRRGGRDTQYF
>TRBJ2-5|.|TRBV19|.
TGTGCCAGTAGTATCCGAGAGACCCAGTACTTC
CASSIRETQYF
>TRBJ1-1|.|TRBV6-5|.
TGTGCCAGCAGTTCCGAGTTGGAAGCTTTCTTT
CASSSELEAFF
>TRBJ1-3|TRBD1|TRBV2|once
TGTGCCAGTAAGACAGGGCAAGGAAACACCATATATTTT
CASKTGQGNTIYF
>TRBJ1-6|.|TRBV29-1|.
TGCAGCGTTCGGCAGGGAGGTAATTCACCCCTCCACTTT
CSVRQGGNSPLHF
>TRBJ2-1|.|TRBV5-8|.
TGTGCCAGCAGCTTAGTCAGGGGCGTCTCGCTTGATTCCTACAATGAGCAGTTCTTC
CASSLVRGVSLDSYNEQFF
>TRBJ1-6|TRBD1|TRBV2|.
TGTGCCAGCAGTGAGGGGGACAGGATTTCACCCCTCCACTTT
CASSEGDRISPLHF
>TRBJ1-6|.|TRBV2|.
TGTGCCAGCAGTGCCTCGGGCGGGTCACCCCTCCACTTT
CASSASGGSPLHF
>TRBJ1-5|.|TRBV19|.
TGTGCCAGTAGTCAAAACAGGGTACTCTGGAATCAGCCCCAGCATTTT
CASSQNRVLWNQPQHF
>TRBJ1-2|.|TRBV4-1|.
TGCGCCAGCAGCCAAGGGACAGCACCAAACTATGGCTACACCTTC
CASSQGTAPNYGYTF
>TRBJ1-2|.|TRBV6-5|.
TGTGCCAGCAGTTACTCGGCCCAGTGGTATGGCTACACCTTC
CASSYSAQWYGYTF
>TRBJ1-1|.|TRBV15|.
TGTGCCACCAGCCCGAACCGCCAAGCTCGGGCTTTCTTT
CATSPNRQARAFF
>TRBJ2-2|TRBD1|TRBV5-1|.
TGCGCCAGCAGCCTGGACAGGGGGCGGACCGGGGAGCTGTTTTTT
CASSLDRGRTGELFF
>TRBJ2-7|.|TRBV18|.
TGTGCCAGCTCACCCAGCTCCTACGAGCAGTACTTC
CASSPSSYEQYF
>TRBJ2-7|.|TRBV12-3/TRBV12-4|.
TGTGCCAGCAGTTTATCCCCTTCCTACGAGCAGTACTTC
CASSLSPSYEQYF
>TRBJ1-2|.|TRBV5-5|.
TGTGCCAGCAGCTTGGGTGGTGCCTCGGGAGAAGGCTACACCTTC
CASSLGGASGEGYTF
>TRBJ2-6|.|TRBV11-2|.
TGTGCCAGCAGCTTAACGTACGGGAGTGGGGCCAACGTCCTGACTTTC
CASSLTYGSGANVLTF
>TRBJ1-4|.|TRBV19|.
TGTGCCAGTAGGACTTTATTGGGAGCAACTAATGAAAAACTGTTTTTT
CASRTLLGATNEKLFF
>TRBJ2-1|TRBD2|TRBV11-1|.
TGTGCCAGCAGCTACGGACTAGCGGGGGCCCACAATGAGCAGTTCTTC
CASSYGLAGAHNEQFF